Listed below are T cell receptor beta chains from one sample, sequenced in a study of beta chain features in type 1 diabetes. Produced via immunoSEQ multiplex PCR; TCRdb's table is partial and in-frame only. Counted here are about 290,000 clones, 8% occurring once; the ten biggest clones make up under 1.3%. Sequenced material: central memory CD4+ T cells from blood. The receptor source for this set is a woman under 30 in good health. Both conserved end residues are part of each CDR3. D genes are given only for firm matches. Clone size is given for some rows only: seen once, a few or many times, or a class if the clone is expanded.

TRBV7-3	NA	NA	TRBJ2-3	CASSLDRWGTDTQYF	TGTGCCAGCAGCTTAGACAGGTGGGGCACAGATACGCAGTATTTT
TRBV11-1	NA	NA	TRBJ2-1	CASSLYPTTVSSYNEQFF	TGTGCCAGCAGCTTATACCCCACGACAGTTAGCTCCTACAATGAGCAGTTCTTC
TRBV5-6	few	NA	TRBJ2-1	CASSLLGVAGSEQFF	TGTGCCAGCAGCTTGTTAGGAGTCGCAGGGTCGGAGCAGTTCTTC
TRBV5-1	few	TRBD2	TRBJ2-3	CASSFSSGASGRSDTQYF	TGCGCCAGCAGCTTCTCCTCGGGGGCTAGCGGGAGATCAGATACGCAGTATTTT
TRBV11-2	NA	TRBD2	TRBJ2-5	CASSHMAGGVWETQYF	TGTGCCAGCAGCCACATGGCGGGGGGCGTGTGGGAGACCCAGTACTTC
TRBV19	many	NA	TRBJ2-7	CASSSGATYEQYF	TGTGCCAGTAGTAGCGGGGCAACCTACGAGCAGTACTTC
TRBV21-1	few	NA	TRBJ2-1	CASSKNVRVYWEQFF	TGTGCCAGCAGCAAAAATGTAAGGGTATATTGGGAGCAGTTCTTC
TRBV6-5	NA	NA	TRBJ1-3	CASSYSSGPGNTIYF	TGTGCCAGCAGTTACTCGTCGGGACCTGGAAACACCATATATTTT
TRBV7-2	NA	NA	TRBJ1-2	CASSFGNVGYTF	TGTGCCAGCAGCTTCGGCAATGTTGGCTACACCTTC
TRBV7-9	NA	TRBD1	TRBJ1-2	CASSAGQGNYGYTF	TGTGCCAGCAGCGCCGGACAGGGAAACTATGGCTACACCTTC
TRBV28	few	NA	TRBJ1-5	CASTGVNDQPQHF	TGTGCCAGCACAGGGGTGAACGATCAGCCCCAGCATTTT
TRBV28	few	NA	TRBJ2-3	CASKQRGTDTQYF	TGTGCCAGCAAACAGAGGGGCACAGATACGCAGTATTTT
TRBV7-2	few	TRBD1	TRBJ2-5	CASSLMGTGMATQYF	TGTGCCAGCAGCTTAATGGGGACAGGGATGGCGACCCAGTACTTC
TRBV2	NA	NA	TRBJ1-1	CASSGTGDTEAFF	TGTGCCAGCAGTGGGACGGGAGACACTGAAGCTTTCTTT
TRBV11-2	NA	NA	TRBJ1-1	CASSFNMNTEAFF	TGTGCCAGCAGCTTCAATATGAACACTGAAGCTTTCTTT
TRBV7-2	few	NA	TRBJ2-3	CASSFDASTDTQYF	TGTGCCAGCAGCTTCGACGCTAGCACAGATACGCAGTATTTT
TRBV7-9	few	NA	TRBJ1-1	CASSLATGTNTEAFF	TGTGCCAGCAGCTTAGCTACCGGGACTAACACTGAAGCTTTCTTT
TRBV14	many	TRBD1	TRBJ1-1	CASSRRGTGTSYTEAFF	TGTGCCAGCAGCCGAAGGGGGACAGGGACTTCCTACACTGAAGCTTTCTTT
TRBV6-5	NA	NA	TRBJ1-1	CASRTQGTGAEAFF	TGTGCCAGCAGAACCCAGGGCACTGGGGCTGAAGCTTTCTTT
TRBV7-2	NA	NA	TRBJ2-2	CASSLRMGGRGTGELFF	TGTGCCAGCAGCTTAAGAATGGGAGGACGGGGCACCGGGGAGCTGTTTTTT
TRBV18	NA	NA	TRBJ2-1	CASSPPSSNEQFF	TGTGCCAGCTCACCACCTTCCAGCAATGAGCAGTTCTTC
TRBV6-1	NA	NA	TRBJ2-3	CAISASTGLNTDTQYF	TGTGCCATCAGTGCCTCCACGGGACTCAACACAGATACGCAGTATTTT
TRBV10-3	NA	NA	TRBJ1-5	CAISEQDLFNQPQHF	TGTGCCATCAGTGAACAGGACCTCTTCAATCAGCCCCAGCATTTT
TRBV7-2	few	NA	TRBJ2-5	CASSNRVQAAPRKETQYF	TGTGCCAGCAGCAATCGAGTTCAGGCGGCACCTCGAAAAGAGACCCAGTACTTC
TRBV14	many	NA	TRBJ2-3	CASSRVTWSADTQYF	TGTGCCAGCAGCCGCGTGACGTGGAGCGCAGATACGCAGTATTTT
TRBV4-3	few	TRBD2	TRBJ2-1	CASSRGGRRGDEQFF	TGCGCCAGCAGCCGGGGCGGGAGAAGGGGCGATGAGCAGTTCTTC
TRBV15	few	NA	TRBJ1-5	CATSRWEPMGEPQHF	TGTGCCACCAGCAGGTGGGAACCTATGGGGGAGCCCCAGCATTTT
TRBV6-5	many	NA	TRBJ1-6	CASSQGTNIPPLHF	TGTGCCAGCAGTCAAGGGACAAACATACCACCCCTCCACTTT
TRBV6-6	few	TRBD1	TRBJ2-5	CATRDSIQETQYF	TGTGCCACCCGGGACAGTATCCAAGAGACCCAGTACTTC
TRBV21-1	many	NA	TRBJ2-4	CASSKVQGFGFVAKNIQYF	TGTGCCAGCAGCAAAGTACAGGGGTTTGGGTTTGTGGCCAAAAACATTCAGTACTTC
TRBV11-2	NA	TRBD1	TRBJ1-6	CASSLEGQGDSPLHF	TGTGCCAGCAGCTTAGAAGGACAGGGTGATTCACCCCTCCACTTT
TRBV7-2	few	TRBD2	TRBJ2-3	CASSSGLAGSTQYF	TGTGCCAGCAGCTCGGGACTAGCGGGAAGTACGCAGTATTTT
TRBV4-2	few	NA	TRBJ1-2	CASSQALSTGTPTF	TGTGCCAGCAGCCAAGCGCTATCGACCGGGACCCCCACCTTC
TRBV5-4	NA	NA	TRBJ1-3	CASSFDRPRSGNTIYF	TGTGCCAGCAGCTTTGACAGGCCGCGCTCTGGAAACACCATATATTTT
TRBV11-2	few	NA	TRBJ2-1	CASRYPPATEQFF	TGTGCCAGCAGATACCCCCCAGCTACTGAGCAGTTCTTC
TRBV4-3	NA	NA	TRBJ2-1	CASSQDGGARVSDNNEQFF	TGCGCCAGCAGCCAAGATGGGGGGGCCAGGGTCTCGGATAACAATGAGCAGTTCTTC
TRBV5-4	NA	TRBD1	TRBJ1-1	CASSLDRGTEAFF	TGTGCCAGCAGCTTGGACAGGGGAACTGAAGCTTTCTTT
TRBV6-6	few	NA	TRBJ2-1	CASSSLARIYNEQFF	TGTGCCAGCAGTTCCCTAGCGAGAATCTACAATGAGCAGTTCTTC
TRBV18	NA	TRBD1	TRBJ2-5	CASSSGQGETQYF	TGTGCCAGCTCAAGCGGACAGGGGGAGACCCAGTACTTC
TRBV4-3	NA	NA	TRBJ2-7	CASSQGRQSYEQYF	TGCGCCAGCAGCCAAGGTCGGCAGAGCTACGAGCAGTACTTC
TRBV4-3	many	NA	TRBJ2-3	CASSQAWAVGVDTQYF	TGCGCCAGCAGCCAAGCTTGGGCAGTGGGCGTAGATACGCAGTATTTT
TRBV5-1	few	NA	TRBJ1-6	CASSLEEYSPLHF	TGCGCCAGCAGCTTGGAGGAATATTCACCCCTCCACTTT
TRBV19	NA	TRBD2	TRBJ2-1	CASREGLAVYNEQFF	TGTGCCAGTAGGGAGGGACTAGCGGTTTACAATGAGCAGTTCTTC
TRBV18	NA	NA	TRBJ1-6	CASSQRTADNNSPLHF	TGTGCCAGCTCACAACGGACTGCTGACAATAATTCACCCCTCCACTTT
TRBV4-2	NA	NA	TRBJ1-3	CASSQERALSTIYF	TGTGCCAGCAGCCAAGAAAGGGCTTTAAGCACCATATATTTT
TRBV7-3	few	NA	TRBJ2-5	CASSLGPGSEETQYF	TGTGCCAGCAGCCTAGGGCCCGGGTCGGAAGAGACCCAGTACTTC
TRBV4-2	NA	TRBD2	TRBJ2-3	CASSQQLAGTDTQYF	TGTGCCAGCAGCCAACAACTAGCGGGGACAGATACGCAGTATTTT
TRBV2	few	TRBD1	TRBJ1-1	CASGGQGYTEAFF	TGTGCCAGCGGAGGACAGGGGTACACTGAAGCTTTCTTT
TRBV2	NA	TRBD2	TRBJ2-3	CARKREASTDTQYF	TGTGCCCGAAAGCGGGAGGCTAGCACAGATACGCAGTATTTT
TRBV7-9	few	NA	TRBJ2-7	CASSRTAGAIYEQYF	TGTGCCAGCAGCCGCACCGCGGGGGCGATCTACGAGCAGTACTTC
TRBV5-6	NA	TRBD1	TRBJ2-5	CASSYEDRGTGETQYF	TGTGCCAGCAGCTACGAGGACAGGGGGACGGGAGAGACCCAGTACTTC
TRBV7-9	NA	NA	TRBJ1-1	CASSPGAGAFF	TGTGCCAGCAGCCCAGGGGCGGGGGCTTTCTTT
TRBV28	NA	NA	TRBJ1-4	CASSFLLGNEKLFF	TGTGCCAGCAGTTTCTTATTGGGGAATGAAAAACTGTTTTTT
TRBV5-4	NA	NA	TRBJ1-1	CASSQAYTGNTEAFF	TGTGCCAGCAGCCAAGCTTACACAGGGAACACTGAAGCTTTCTTT
TRBV5-1	NA	TRBD1	TRBJ1-5	CASRRGQGNNQPQHF	TGCGCCAGCAGACGGGGACAGGGAAACAATCAGCCCCAGCATTTT